Listed below are T cell receptor beta chains from one sample, sequenced in a study of tumor-infiltrating lymphocytes in localized non-small cell lung cancer. TCRdb keeps only in-frame clones here, not all; method: immunoSEQ multiplex PCR. The sample holds over 7,000 clones, around three quarters seen once. The sequencing sample was made of uninvolved lung tissue not adjacent to the tumor. Receptors were obtained from a human donor with non-small cell lung cancer. Both conserved end residues are part of each CDR3. The D gene is left open where the match is weak. Not all rows give a size; the values are once, few, many and, for expanded clones, a class.

- | TRBJ1-5 | TRBV19 | - | CASSIGGANDQPQHF | TGTGCCAGTAGTATAGGGGGCGCGAACGATCAGCCCCAGCATTTT
few | TRBJ1-1 | TRBV4-2 | - | CASSQGPTAEAFF | TGTGCCAGCAGCCAAGGCCCTACCGCTGAAGCTTTCTTT
- | TRBJ1-1 | TRBV30 | - | CAWTAGRRTEAFF | TGTGCCTGGACCGCGGGCCGGCGCACTGAAGCTTTCTTT
- | TRBJ2-6 | TRBV28 | TRBD1 | CASSHTLASTGGPSGANVLTF | TGTGCCAGCAGTCACACTCTAGCCTCGACAGGGGGTCCCTCTGGGGCCAACGTCCTGACTTTC
- | TRBJ2-5 | TRBV7-7 | - | CASSLERKETQYF | TGTGCCAGCAGCTTAGAGCGAAAGGAGACCCAGTACTTC
- | TRBJ1-5 | TRBV5-5 | - | CASSWGGVKDQPQHF | TGTGCCAGCAGCTGGGGAGGGGTTAAAGATCAGCCCCAGCATTTT
- | TRBJ1-2 | TRBV6-5 | TRBD1 | CASSRQGGYYTF | TGTGCCAGCAGCAGACAGGGCGGGTACTACACCTTC
- | TRBJ2-7 | TRBV20-1 | TRBD2 | CSASGRAEQYF | TGCAGTGCTAGCGGGAGGGCCGAGCAGTACTTC
- | TRBJ1-1 | TRBV19 | - | CASSIVTGNTEAFF | TGTGCCAGTAGTATAGTTACAGGGAACACTGAAGCTTTCTTT
few | TRBJ2-7 | TRBV7-9 | - | CASSPLGKGGEQYF | TGTGCCAGCAGCCCCTTGGGGAAGGGAGGCGAGCAGTACTTC
- | TRBJ1-2 | TRBV5-6 | - | CASSLLTGHTF | TGTGCCAGCAGCTTACTTACGGGGCACACCTTC
- | TRBJ1-1 | TRBV7-9 | - | CASSPQTMNTEAFF | TGTGCCAGCAGCCCACAGACCATGAACACTGAAGCTTTCTTT
- | TRBJ2-6 | TRBV7-9 | - | CASSLRPAGSGANVLTF | TGTGCCAGCAGCTTAAGGCCCGCTGGGTCTGGGGCCAACGTCCTGACTTTC
- | TRBJ2-7 | TRBV29-1 | - | CSAEDWTDNEQYF | TGCAGCGCTGAAGATTGGACGGACAACGAGCAGTACTTC
- | TRBJ1-5 | TRBV6-5 | - | CASSRQRSSNQPQHF | TGTGCCAGCAGTCGCCAGAGAAGCAGCAATCAGCCCCAGCATTTT
- | TRBJ2-1 | TRBV6-5 | - | CASSLPGRYNEQFF | TGTGCCAGCAGCCTCCCGGGGAGGTACAATGAGCAGTTCTTC
- | TRBJ2-6 | TRBV6-6 | - | CASSDSLLGANVLTF | TGTGCCAGCAGCGACAGCCTTCTTGGGGCCAACGTCCTGACTTTC
- | TRBJ2-6 | TRBV5-6 | - | CASRQSSGANVLTF | TGTGCCAGCAGACAGAGCTCTGGGGCCAACGTCCTGACTTTC
- | TRBJ2-7 | TRBV30 | - | CAWKLGNSYEQYF | TGTGCCTGGAAGTTGGGGAATTCCTACGAGCAGTACTTC
- | TRBJ1-4 | TRBV28 | - | CASTAMEVSEKLFF | TGTGCCAGCACCGCCATGGAGGTCAGTGAAAAACTGTTTTTT
- | TRBJ1-4 | TRBV29-1 | TRBD1 | CSVEGAGNEKLFF | TGCAGCGTCGAGGGGGCGGGTAATGAAAAACTGTTTTTT
- | TRBJ2-7 | TRBV11-2 | - | CASSLDRGPSGYF | TGTGCCAGCAGCCTAGATAGAGGGCCGTCCGGGTACTTC
- | TRBJ1-2 | TRBV9 | TRBD1 | CASSPRDRGNYGYTF | TGTGCCAGCAGCCCCCGGGACAGGGGTAACTATGGCTACACCTTC
- | TRBJ2-5 | TRBV2 | TRBD1 | CASSPRTGGGETQYF | TGTGCCAGCAGCCCTAGGACAGGGGGTGGGGAGACCCAGTACTTC
- | TRBJ2-7 | TRBV5-1 | - | CASRARVSRPYEQYF | TGCGCCAGCAGGGCGAGGGTTTCACGTCCCTACGAGCAGTACTTC
- | TRBJ1-1 | TRBV18 | - | CASSPDSLNTEAFF | TGTGCCAGCTCACCAGACAGCCTGAACACTGAAGCTTTCTTT
- | TRBJ1-5 | TRBV5-5 | - | CASSLAGYSNQPQHF | TGTGCCAGCAGCTTGGCCGGATATAGCAATCAGCCCCAGCATTTT
once | TRBJ1-4 | TRBV7-9 | - | CASSLSRGATNEKLFF | TGTGCCAGCAGCTTATCGCGGGGCGCAACTAATGAAAAACTGTTTTTT
once | TRBJ1-5 | TRBV10-3 | - | CAISPNNQPQHF | TGTGCCATATCCCCCAATAATCAGCCCCAGCATTTT